This T cell receptor beta chain was identified in a study of cytomegalovirus exposure and HLA in healthy donors. Regarding the study as a whole: Among the CMV-associated chains, three were confirmed in vitro as specific for CMV antigens. TCR sequences were mostly rare, though some public TCRs occurred in many donors. Among the sequence variants, a highly shared cluster was likely an artifact of sequencing.

The PCR contained 60 Vbeta and 13 Jbeta primers. The protocol was immunoSEQ multiplex PCR, while the TCRdb copy is restricted to in-frame clones and leaves out a portion. Among roughly 120,000 clones, over 75% were seen once, and the ten largest hold roughly 13%. The germline CDR1 and CDR2 sequences are LNHDA and SQIVND (reference sequence). This CDR3 region has 13 residues. The V end lost 7 bases, the J end lost 3 bases, and 12 bases lay between the germline ends. On this clone itself: What it recognizes is unknown.

Sequencing used PBMCs. The chain combines TRBV19 with TRBJ1-2; D gene unclear. The clonotype originates from a woman aged 40 to 50 in good health and CMV-seropositive. CDR3 in amino acids: CASKREQDYGYTF. The CDR3 DNA reads TGTGCCAGTAAACGGGAGCAAGACTATGGCTACACCTTC.